What follows is one T cell receptor (beta chain) and its context. What it binds is unknown. The sample comes from a study of shared clonotypes between healthy human individuals. The V gene end was trimmed by 11 bases and the J gene end by 4 bases; junction bases not matched to a gene: 12. Germline lookup yields CDR1 MGHRA and CDR2 YSYEKL. There are 16 residues in the CDR3. Naive-designated CD8 cells lacked CD45RO, were positively enriched for CCR7, and omitted terminally differentiated effector memory CD45RA+ cells. Study conclusions and caveats: The naive CD4 repertoires of several donors were compared, and roughly 5% of clonotypes were shared.

Measured with immunoSEQ multiplex PCR; TCRdb has only the in-frame clones, and not every one. The repertoire includes over 2 million clones, about 95% of them detected once, and approximately 1.2% sits in the top ten. The sequencing sample was made of naive CD8+ T cells sorted from blood. The TCR was taken from a man in his late teens or twenties in good health. The chain links TRBV4-1 to TRBJ2-2; TRBD2 agrees at 11 bases. The CDR3 loop reads CASSGVAGGTTGELFF. CDR3 nucleotides: TGCGCCTCCTCGGGAGTAGCGGGAGGGACCACCGGGGAGCTGTTTTTT.